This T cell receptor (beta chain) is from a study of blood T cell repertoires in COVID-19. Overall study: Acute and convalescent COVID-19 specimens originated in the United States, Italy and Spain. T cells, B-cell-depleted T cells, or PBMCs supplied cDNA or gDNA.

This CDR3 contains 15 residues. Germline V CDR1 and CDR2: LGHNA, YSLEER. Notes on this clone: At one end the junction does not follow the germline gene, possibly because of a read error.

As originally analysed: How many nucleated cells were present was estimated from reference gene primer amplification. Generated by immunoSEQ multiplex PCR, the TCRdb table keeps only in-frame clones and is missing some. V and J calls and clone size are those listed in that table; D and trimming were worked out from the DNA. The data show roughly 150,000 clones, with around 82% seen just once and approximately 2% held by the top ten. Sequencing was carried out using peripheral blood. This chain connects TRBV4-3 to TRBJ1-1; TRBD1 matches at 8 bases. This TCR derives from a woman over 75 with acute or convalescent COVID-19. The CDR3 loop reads CASSKDDRGATEAFF. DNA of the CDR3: TGCGCCAGCAGCAAAGATGACAGGGGCGCCACTGAAGCTTTCTTT.